These 18 T cell receptor beta chains came from one sample sequenced in a study of blood T cell repertoires in COVID-19. Here immunoSEQ multiplex PCR was the method, and the copy in TCRdb shows in-frame clones only, minus some. This repertoire shows roughly 230,000 clones, around 82% found once; its top ten account for approximately 3.6%. Sequenced sample: PBMCs or T cells enriched from blood (not recorded which). Receptors were obtained from a man in his fifties or sixties who had recovered from COVID-19.

This chain joins TRBV4-1 and TRBJ2-5; 12 bases match TRBD2. V dropped 4 bases and J dropped 4; count of bases not matched to a gene: 13. CDR1 is MGHRA and CDR2 is YSYEKL in the germline V gene. The CDR3 spans 18 residues. The CDR3 DNA reads as TGCGCCAGCAGCCCCCCTAGCGGACTAGCGGGGTTGGGAGAGACCCAGTACTTC. It yields the protein CASSPPSGLAGLGETQYF.

This chain joins TRBV5-1 and TRBJ1-2, with D perhaps TRBD1 (5 bases). Germline-derived CDR1 and CDR2 are SGHRS and YFSETQ. V lost 4 bases and J lost 5, with 15 bases in between. The CDR3 totals 14 residues. The CDR3 DNA reads as TGCGCCAGCAGCATAGGGGAGGGTGAATATGGCTACACCTTC. It translates to CASSIGEGEYGYTF.

This sequence joins TRBV4-3 and TRBJ1-2, with 9 bases that match TRBD1. The CDR3 consists of 15 residues. Germline trimming cut 1 base from V and 4 bases from J; bases unmatched to any gene: 4. Germline V gene lookup returns CDR1 LGHNA and CDR2 YSLEER. Here the CDR3 reads CASSQAGQGLYGYTF. CDR3 bases: TGCGCCAGCAGCCAAGCGGGACAGGGTCTCTATGGCTACACCTTC.

The rearrangement uses TRBV9 and TRBJ2-3; 14 positions agree with TRBD2. The CDR3 covers 16 residues. Trimming removed 2 bases from V and 5 bases from J; junction bases left unmatched: 4. The germline V gene has CDR1 SGDLS and CDR2 YYNGEE. This CDR3 is CASSVGTSGGGDTQYF. CDR3 DNA: TGTGCCAGCAGCGTGGGGACTAGCGGGGGTGGAGATACGCAGTATTTT.

Details on this clone: This sample also contains other DNA sequences that code for the same CDR3. V is TRBV18 and J is TRBJ1-4; TRBD1 is a possible D gene (5 bases). The ends were cut back, 2 bases at V and 3 bases at J, with 10 bases in the middle. There are 15 residues in the CDR3. From germline, CDR1 is KGHSH and CDR2 LQKENI. The CDR3 here is CASSPAGRSNEKLFF. The CDR3 region has the DNA TGTGCCAGCTCACCAGCAGGGCGGTCTAATGAAAAACTGTTTTTT.

This clone has just one count. This chain connects TRBV2 to TRBJ1-2; no clear D gene. Per germline, CDR1 SNHLY and CDR2 FYNNEI. V lost 6 bases and J 7 bases, leaving 21 bases between the germline ends. This CDR3 comprises 15 residues. CDR3 amino acids: CASRYIGTLLFGYTF. The CDR3 bases are TGTGCCAGCAGGTACATAGGTACCCTACTATTTGGCTACACCTTC.

This chain links TRBV5-1 with TRBJ2-1, with 10 bases that match TRBD2. Germline V gene lookup returns CDR1 SGHRS and CDR2 YFSETQ. The CDR3 covers 16 residues. V gave up 0 bases and J gave up 3 bases; unmatched junction bases: 3. CDR3 DNA sequence: TGCGCCAGCAGCTTGGTGGCTAGCGGGAGCTACAATGAGCAGTTCTTC. Amino acids: CASSLVASGSYNEQFF.

The J gene is TRBJ2-4, the V gene TRBV19; 13 bases are shared with TRBD2. There are 15 residues in the CDR3. From germline, CDR1 is LNHDA and CDR2 SQIVND (reference sequence). J was trimmed by 7 bases and V by 7 bases; bases with no gene match: 7. The CDR3 region has the DNA TGTGCCAGTACCGAACTAGCGGGGGGGCGGAACATTCAGTACTTC. This codes for CASTELAGGRNIQYF.

The chain has TRBV3-1 (or the pseudogene TRBV3-2) and TRBJ1-1; D not certain. This CDR3 is 12 amino acids long. Trimming shortened V by 0 bases and J by 9 bases, and 8 bases separated the two germline ends. The germline CDR1 and CDR2 sequences are LGHDT and YNNKEL (reference sequence). The CDR3 spells CASSQDGLQAFF. The CDR3, as DNA: TGTGCCAGCAGCCAAGATGGCCTTCAAGCTTTCTTT.

This clone occurred a few times. The CDR3 loop is CASSLVDSYTIYF. The CDR3 coding sequence is TGTGCCAGCAGCTTAGTGGACAGCTACACCATATATTTT. This chain connects TRBV7-9 to TRBJ1-3, with D perhaps TRBD1 (6 bases). This CDR3 contains 13 residues. CDR1 SEHNR and CDR2 FQNEAQ come from the germline V gene (reference sequence). The V gene lost 1 base and the J gene lost 8 bases, with 9 bases spanning the gap.

The chain carries TRBV28 and TRBJ2-3; 7 nucleotides match TRBD1. V lost 6 bases and J lost 0; bases outside the gene matches: 12. The CDR3 covers 17 residues. Germline assignment: CDR1 MDHEN and CDR2 SYDVKM. The CDR3 DNA follows: TGTGCCAGCAGGCCAACCACAGGGGCGACTAGCACAGATACGCAGTATTTT. Its protein product is CASRPTTGATSTDTQYF.

This chain joins TRBV5-4 and TRBJ2-7, with D possibly matching TRBD2 (6 bases). The CDR3 consists of 14 residues. Germline V gives CDR1 SGHNT, CDR2 YYREEE (reference sequence). With 6 bases removed from V and 6 bases from J, the gap between germline ends came to 19 bases. Written as DNA, the CDR3 is TGTGCCAGCAACGCCGGGACTGCCTTTAGCGAGCAGTACTTC. Translation: CASNAGTAFSEQYF.

The rearrangement uses TRBV11-3 and TRBJ2-4; TRBD2 matches at 7 bases. Losses at the gene ends were 0 bases for V and 2 bases for J; bases not matched to a gene: 4. CDR3 length: 16 residues. Per the germline V gene, CDR1 is SGHNT and CDR2 is YENEEA. CDR3 DNA: TGTGCCAGCAGCTTAGACGGGGGGATATCCAAAAACATTCAGTACTTC. Residues: CASSLDGGISKNIQYF.

V gene TRBV5-5 combines with J gene TRBJ2-5; TRBD2 aligns across 14 bases. Germline V gives CDR1 SGHKS, CDR2 YYEKEE (reference sequence). This CDR3 is built from 15 residues. The V segment lost 3 bases and the J segment 5 bases; nucleotides outside the gene matches: 3. CDR3 nucleotide sequence: TGTGCCAGCAGCTGGGGGACTAGCGGGGGTGAGACCCAGTACTTC. Translated, it gives CASSWGTSGGETQYF.

The chain employs TRBV7-9 and TRBJ2-7, with no clear D. The CDR3 sequence is 12 residues long. With 5 bases removed from V and 0 bases from J, the gap between germline ends came to 5 bases. CDR1 is SEHNR, CDR2 FQNEAQ, per germline (reference sequence). The CDR3 here is CASSASSYEQYF. In DNA, the CDR3 is TGTGCCAGCAGCGCTAGCTCCTACGAGCAGTACTTC.

The chain couples TRBV4-2 to TRBJ2-1; D is uncertain. CDR3 length: 13 residues. The V end was cut by 8 bases, the J end by 0 bases, with 8 bases between. Germline values: CDR1 LGHNA, CDR2 YNFKEQ. The CDR3 is CASESSSYNEQFF. As DNA, the CDR3 is TGTGCCAGCGAGTCTAGCTCCTACAATGAGCAGTTCTTC.

This clone was observed a single time. The rearrangement uses TRBV16 and TRBJ1-1; 7 bases agree with TRBD1. V lost 8 bases and J lost 1; bases outside the gene matches: 10. This CDR3 has 15 residues. Germline CDR1 and CDR2: KGHSY and FQNENV. In DNA, the CDR3 is TGTGCCAGCTGTAAGGGGGGACAGACGAACACTGAAGCTTTCTTT. It specifies CASCKGGQTNTEAFF.

V usage is TRBV7-2 and J usage is TRBJ2-5, with a weak D call TRBD1 (5 bases). Germline lookup yields CDR1 SGHTA and CDR2 FQGNSA. The V end lost 5 bases, the J end lost 4 bases, and 11 bases lay between the germline ends. This CDR3 spans 13 amino acids. CDR3 sequence (DNA): TGTGCCAGCAGCCCCAGGGATGGAGAGACCCAGTACTTC. The encoded protein is CASSPRDGETQYF. Looking up the rest from reference TRBV7-2 and TRBJ2-5 gives the full variable domain: GAGVSQSPSNKVTEKGKDVELRCDPISGHTALYWYRQSLGQGLEFLIYFQGNSAPDKSGLPSDRFSAERTGGSVSTLTIQRTQQEDSAVYLCASSPRDGETQYFGPGTRLLVL.